Listed below are T cell receptor beta chains from one sample, sequenced in a study of CD8+CD57+ T cells in acquired aplastic anemia. TCRdb re-analysed the reads in MiXCR, keeping a single row per CDR3 protein. The sample holds roughly 240,000 distinct CDR3 sequences, 45% to 50% seen once. The sequenced sample was sorted CD4+, CD8+, or CD8+CD57+ T cells (not recorded which) from PBMCs. The origin of the receptors is a human donor with aplastic anemia. The CDR3 runs from the conserved cysteine through the conserved F or W. Fields, in order: V gene, J gene, D gene, clone size, CDR3 DNA, CDR3 protein. The D gene is left open where the match is weak. Clone sizes are given selectively: once, few, many, or a class where the clone is expanded.

v_call: TRBV14
j_call: TRBJ1-1
d_call: .
clone_size: many
cdr3_nt: TGTGCCAGCAGCCAGACCTGGACATCCGCTGAAGCTTTCTTT
cdr3_aa: CASSQTWTSAEAFF

v_call: TRBV7-3
j_call: TRBJ2-7
d_call: TRBD1
clone_size: many
cdr3_nt: TGTGCCAGCAGCTTAACAGGGACAGCCTACGAGCAGTACTTC
cdr3_aa: CASSLTGTAYEQYF

v_call: TRBV7-3
j_call: TRBJ1-1
d_call: .
clone_size: .
cdr3_nt: TGTGCCAGCAGCCCGATGGGCGGTGAAGCTTTCTTT
cdr3_aa: CASSPMGGEAFF

v_call: TRBV7-3
j_call: TRBJ1-1
d_call: .
clone_size: many
cdr3_nt: TGTGCCAGCAGCTACGGGACGAACACTGAAGCTTTCTTT
cdr3_aa: CASSYGTNTEAFF

v_call: TRBV10-1
j_call: TRBJ2-7
d_call: .
clone_size: .
cdr3_nt: TGCGCCAGCAGTGAAAGGGGGGACTCAGCCTACGAGCAGTACTTC
cdr3_aa: CASSERGDSAYEQYF

v_call: TRBV5-4
j_call: TRBJ2-5
d_call: TRBD1
clone_size: .
cdr3_nt: TGTGCCAGCAGCTTCTCCGGGACAGTTCAAGAGACCCAGTACTTC
cdr3_aa: CASSFSGTVQETQYF

v_call: TRBV7-8
j_call: TRBJ2-1
d_call: TRBD2
clone_size: many
cdr3_nt: TGTGCCAGCAGCTTAGACACTAGCGGGTTCTCGGACAATGAGCAGTTCTTC
cdr3_aa: CASSLDTSGFSDNEQFF

v_call: TRBV20-1
j_call: TRBJ2-7
d_call: TRBD2
clone_size: .
cdr3_nt: TGCAGTGCTCGAGGGCAGGCTGGGACTAGGGGCGAGCAGTACTTC
cdr3_aa: CSARGQAGTRGEQYF

v_call: TRBV2
j_call: TRBJ2-5
d_call: TRBD2
clone_size: few
cdr3_nt: TGTGCCAGCAGTCCATCCCTCAACTCCATAGCGGGGGTAGAGACCCAGTACTTC
cdr3_aa: CASSPSLNSIAGVETQYF

v_call: TRBV5-1
j_call: TRBJ2-6
d_call: .
clone_size: once
cdr3_nt: TGCGCCAGCAGCTTGGAGAGGGCCAACGTCCTGACTTTC
cdr3_aa: CASSLERANVLTF

v_call: TRBV20-1
j_call: TRBJ1-2
d_call: .
clone_size: many
cdr3_nt: TGCAGTGCTATCGAGGGGGGGGATTATGGCTACACCTTC
cdr3_aa: CSAIEGGDYGYTF

v_call: TRBV19
j_call: TRBJ2-7
d_call: .
clone_size: many
cdr3_nt: TGTGCCAGTAGCACCAGGATTGTGGGGCTTGGCTACGAGCAGTACTTC
cdr3_aa: CASSTRIVGLGYEQYF

v_call: TRBV30
j_call: TRBJ2-7
d_call: TRBD2
clone_size: few
cdr3_nt: TGTGCCTGGAGTGGGTCTAGCGGGATCAGATTTTACGAGCAGTACTTC
cdr3_aa: CAWSGSSGIRFYEQYF